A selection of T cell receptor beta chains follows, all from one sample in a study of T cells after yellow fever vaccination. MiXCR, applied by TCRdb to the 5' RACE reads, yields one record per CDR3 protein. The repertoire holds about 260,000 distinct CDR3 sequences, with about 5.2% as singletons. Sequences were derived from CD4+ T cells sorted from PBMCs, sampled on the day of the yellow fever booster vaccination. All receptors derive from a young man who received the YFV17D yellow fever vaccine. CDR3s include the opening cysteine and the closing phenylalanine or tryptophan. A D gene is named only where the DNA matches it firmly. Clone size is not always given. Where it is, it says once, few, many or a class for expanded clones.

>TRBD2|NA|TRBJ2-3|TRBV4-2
TGTGCCAGCAGCTCCCGATATAGCGGGGGGGCGATCACAGATACGCAGTATTTT
CASSSRYSGGAITDTQYF
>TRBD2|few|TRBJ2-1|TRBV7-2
TGTGCCAGCAGCTCCCAGGGAGGGTGGAGAAATGAGCAGTTCTTC
CASSSQGGWRNEQFF
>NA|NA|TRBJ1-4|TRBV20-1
TGCAGTGCTAGCCCGGGGCGGGCAACTAATGAAAAACTGTTTTTT
CSASPGRATNEKLFF
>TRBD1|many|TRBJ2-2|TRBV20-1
TGCAGTGCTAGATCGGGACAGGGGTATACCGGGGAGCTGTTTTTT
CSARSGQGYTGELFF
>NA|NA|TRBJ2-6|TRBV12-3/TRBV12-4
TGTGCCAGCAGAGACACAGGTGGTGGGGCCAACGTCCTGACTTTC
CASRDTGGGANVLTF
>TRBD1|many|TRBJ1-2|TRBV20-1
TGCAGTGCTAGAGATCCCACAGGGGGGGACTATGGCTACACCTTC
CSARDPTGGDYGYTF
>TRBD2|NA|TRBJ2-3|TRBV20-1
TGCAGTGCTAGGGAGGGACTAGCGGCGAACACAGATACGCAGTATTTT
CSAREGLAANTDTQYF
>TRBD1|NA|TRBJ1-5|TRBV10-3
TGTGCCATCAGACAGGGGGCCGATCAGCCCCAGCATTTT
CAIRQGADQPQHF
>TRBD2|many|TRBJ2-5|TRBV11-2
TGTGCCAGCAGCTTCGGAGCGGGGGTGGCAGAGACCCAGTACTTC
CASSFGAGVAETQYF
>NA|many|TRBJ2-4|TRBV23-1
TGCGCCAGCAGCCACAGAGGACGAAACATTCAGTACTTC
CASSHRGRNIQYF
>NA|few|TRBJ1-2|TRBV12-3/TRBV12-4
TGTCCCAGCAGTAGAGGGGACTATGGCTACACCTTC
CPSSRGDYGYTF
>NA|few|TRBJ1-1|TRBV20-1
TGCAGTGCTAGAGGCGGAAGGGGGGAGAACACTGAAGCTTTCTTT
CSARGGRGENTEAFF
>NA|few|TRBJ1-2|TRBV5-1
TGCGCCAGCAGCTTGGGCGCTCCGGGCGTTTATGGCTACACCTTC
CASSLGAPGVYGYTF
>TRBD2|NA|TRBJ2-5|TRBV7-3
TGTGCCAGCAGCTTAATTGGGGAGGGGGAGACCCAGTACTTC
CASSLIGEGETQYF
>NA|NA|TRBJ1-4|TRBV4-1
TGCGCCAGCAGCCGAGGGATCAGTGAGAATGAAAAACTGTTTTTT
CASSRGISENEKLFF
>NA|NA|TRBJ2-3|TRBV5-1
TGCGCCAGCAGCTTGGTTACGGGGGGCACAGATACGCAGTATTTT
CASSLVTGGTDTQYF
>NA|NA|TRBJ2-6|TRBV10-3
TGTGCCGTCGGTCCTGGGGCCAACGTCCTGACTTTC
CAVGPGANVLTF
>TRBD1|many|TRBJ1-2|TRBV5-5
TGTGCCAGCAGCTTGCTCCCCCCGGATTGGACAGGGGGCGGGTATGGCTACACCTTC
CASSLLPPDWTGGGYGYTF
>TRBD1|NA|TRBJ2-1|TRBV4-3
TGCGCCAGCAGCCAAGATCCGCAGGGGGCCTACAATGAGCAGTTCTTC
CASSQDPQGAYNEQFF
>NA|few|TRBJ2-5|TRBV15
TGTGCCACCAGCAGAGATGCGCTCCAGGGACTGTACCAAGAGACCCAGTACTTC
CATSRDALQGLYQETQYF
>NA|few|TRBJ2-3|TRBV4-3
TGCGCCAGCAGCGACGGGCGCACAGATACGCAGTATTTT
CASSDGRTDTQYF
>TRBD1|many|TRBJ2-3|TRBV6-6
TGTGCCAGCAGTTCGGGACAGGGGGGTACGCAGTATTTT
CASSSGQGGTQYF
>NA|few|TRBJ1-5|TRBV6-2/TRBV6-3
TGTGCCAGCAACCCCCTCGGGGATCGGTTTCCCCAGCATTTT
CASNPLGDRFPQHF
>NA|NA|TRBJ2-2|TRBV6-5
TGTGCCAGCAGTTACGGGGATTTGGGAACCGGGGAGCTGTTTTTT
CASSYGDLGTGELFF
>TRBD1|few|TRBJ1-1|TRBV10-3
TGTGCCATCACCAGACAGGGTCCGAACACTGAAGCTTTCTTT
CAITRQGPNTEAFF